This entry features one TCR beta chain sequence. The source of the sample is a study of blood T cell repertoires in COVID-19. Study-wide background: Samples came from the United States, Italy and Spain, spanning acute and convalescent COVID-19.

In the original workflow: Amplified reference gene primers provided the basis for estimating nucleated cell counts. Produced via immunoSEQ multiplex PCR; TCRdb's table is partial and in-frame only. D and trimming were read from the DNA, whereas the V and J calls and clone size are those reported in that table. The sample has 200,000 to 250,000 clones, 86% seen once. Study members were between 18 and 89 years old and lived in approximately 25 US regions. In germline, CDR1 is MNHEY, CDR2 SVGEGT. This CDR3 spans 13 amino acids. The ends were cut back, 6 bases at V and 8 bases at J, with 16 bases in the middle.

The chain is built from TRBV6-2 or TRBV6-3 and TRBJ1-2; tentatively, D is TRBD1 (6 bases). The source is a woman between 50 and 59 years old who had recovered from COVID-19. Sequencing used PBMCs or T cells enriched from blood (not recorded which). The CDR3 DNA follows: TGTGCCAGCAGCCCAGGGGCCGGTGAGGGCTACACCTTC. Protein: CASSPGAGEGYTF.